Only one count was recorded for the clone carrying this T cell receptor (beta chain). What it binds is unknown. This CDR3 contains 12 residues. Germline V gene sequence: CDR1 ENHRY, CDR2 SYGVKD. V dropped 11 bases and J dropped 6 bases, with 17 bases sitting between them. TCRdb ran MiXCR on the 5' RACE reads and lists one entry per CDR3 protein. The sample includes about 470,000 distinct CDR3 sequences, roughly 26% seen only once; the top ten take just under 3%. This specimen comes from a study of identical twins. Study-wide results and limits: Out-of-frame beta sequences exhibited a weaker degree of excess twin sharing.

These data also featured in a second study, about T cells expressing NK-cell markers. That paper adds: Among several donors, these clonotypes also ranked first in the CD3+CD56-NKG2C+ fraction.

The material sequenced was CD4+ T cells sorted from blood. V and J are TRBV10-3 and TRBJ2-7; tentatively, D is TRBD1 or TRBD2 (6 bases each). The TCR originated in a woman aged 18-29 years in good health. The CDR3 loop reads CALGGQSAEQYF. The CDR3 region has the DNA TGTGCCTTGGGAGGACAGTCAGCCGAGCAGTACTTC.